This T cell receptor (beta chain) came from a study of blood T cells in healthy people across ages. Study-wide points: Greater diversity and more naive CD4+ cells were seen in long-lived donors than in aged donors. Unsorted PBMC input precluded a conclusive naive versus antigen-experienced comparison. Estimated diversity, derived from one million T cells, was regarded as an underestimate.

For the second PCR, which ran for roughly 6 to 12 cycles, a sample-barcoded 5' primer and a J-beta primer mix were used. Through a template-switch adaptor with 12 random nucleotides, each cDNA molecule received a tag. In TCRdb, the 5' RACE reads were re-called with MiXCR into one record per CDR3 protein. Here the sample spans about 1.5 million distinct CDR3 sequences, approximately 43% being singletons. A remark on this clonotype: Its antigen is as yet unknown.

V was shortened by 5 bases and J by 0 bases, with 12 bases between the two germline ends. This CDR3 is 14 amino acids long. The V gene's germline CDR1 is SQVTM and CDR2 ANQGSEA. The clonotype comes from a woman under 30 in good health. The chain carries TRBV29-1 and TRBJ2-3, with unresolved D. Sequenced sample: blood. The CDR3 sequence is CSVLIGASTDTQYF. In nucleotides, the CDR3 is TGCAGCGTTCTGATAGGAGCTAGCACAGATACGCAGTATTTT.